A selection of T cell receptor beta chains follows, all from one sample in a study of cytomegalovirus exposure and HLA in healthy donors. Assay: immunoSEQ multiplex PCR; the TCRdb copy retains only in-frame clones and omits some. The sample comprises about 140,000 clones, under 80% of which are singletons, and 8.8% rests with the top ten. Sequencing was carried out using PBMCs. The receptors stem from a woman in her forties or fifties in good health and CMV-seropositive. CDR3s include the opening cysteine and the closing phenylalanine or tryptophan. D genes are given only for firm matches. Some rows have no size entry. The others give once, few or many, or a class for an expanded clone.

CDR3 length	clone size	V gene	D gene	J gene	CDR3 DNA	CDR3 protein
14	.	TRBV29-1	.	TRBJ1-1	TGCAGCGTTGGCAGGCTTGCAATGAACACTGAAGCTTTCTTT	CSVGRLAMNTEAFF
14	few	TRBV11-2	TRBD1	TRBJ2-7	TGTGCCAGCAGCTTAAGGGACAGCTACTACGAGCAGTACTTC	CASSLRDSYYEQYF
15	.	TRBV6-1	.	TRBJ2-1	TGTGCCAGCAGTTTATTCGGAGGCGCCTACAATGAGCAGTTCTTC	CASSLFGGAYNEQFF
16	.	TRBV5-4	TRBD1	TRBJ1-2	TGTGCCAGCAGCTTGGGGAACCGGGACAGCCCCTATGGCTACACCTTC	CASSLGNRDSPYGYTF
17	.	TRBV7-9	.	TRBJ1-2	TGTGCCAGCAGAGCCAAGGGCCCAACCGGGAATAACTATGGCTACACCTTC	CASRAKGPTGNNYGYTF
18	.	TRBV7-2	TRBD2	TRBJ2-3	TGTGCCAGCAGCTTCGGACTAGCGGGGTCCCCGAGCACAGATACGCAGTATTTT	CASSFGLAGSPSTDTQYF
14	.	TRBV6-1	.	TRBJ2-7	TGTGCCAGCAGTGAAGCCGGCTGGAGCTACGAGCAGTACTTC	CASSEAGWSYEQYF
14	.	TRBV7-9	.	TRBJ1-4	TGTGCCAGCAGCCAACGGGGGGAAGGTGAAAAACTGTTTTTT	CASSQRGEGEKLFF
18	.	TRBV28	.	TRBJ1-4	TGTGCCAGCAGTTCCCCGGGCGCCCCAGGGCTCCAGGGTGAAAAACTGTTTTTT	CASSSPGAPGLQGEKLFF
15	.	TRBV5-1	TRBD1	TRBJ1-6	TGCGCCAGCAGCCCCGGGACAGGGGGCAGTTCACCCCTCCACTTT	CASSPGTGGSSPLHF
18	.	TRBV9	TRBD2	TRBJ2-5	TGTGCCAGCAGCGTGTCAGGACTAGCGGGGGGGGGCAAGGGGACCCAGTACTTC	CASSVSGLAGGGKGTQYF
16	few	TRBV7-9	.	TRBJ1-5	TGTTCCAGCAGCTTGGGGGGGCACTTTAGCAATCAGCCCCAGCATTTT	CSSSLGGHFSNQPQHF
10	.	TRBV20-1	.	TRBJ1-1	TGCAGTGTCAAGAACACTGAAGCTTTCTTT	CSVKNTEAFF
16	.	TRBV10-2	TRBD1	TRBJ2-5	TGCGCCAGCAGTGAGTCGACAGGGGGTCTTAAAGAGACCCAGTACTTC	CASSESTGGLKETQYF
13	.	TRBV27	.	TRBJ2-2	TGTGCCAGCCGAGCCGGGGTAACCGGGGAGCTGTTTTTT	CASRAGVTGELFF
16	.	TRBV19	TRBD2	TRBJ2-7	TGTGCCAGTAGTAGGGGGACTAGCCAACCCAGGCGGGAGCAGTACTTC	CASSRGTSQPRREQYF
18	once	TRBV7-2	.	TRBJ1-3	TGTGCCAGCAGCTTAGCCCGACAGGACAGATACTCTGGAAACACCATATATTTT	CASSLARQDRYSGNTIYF
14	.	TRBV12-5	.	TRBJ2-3	TGTGCTAGTGGTTTTGGGCAGGGAACAGATACGCAGTATTTT	CASGFGQGTDTQYF
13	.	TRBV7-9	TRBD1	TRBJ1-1	TGTGCCAGCAGCCATGGACAGGAGGATGAAGCTTTCTTT	CASSHGQEDEAFF
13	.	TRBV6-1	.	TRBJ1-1	TGTGCCAGCAGTGAACAGGGTCGGACTGAAGCTTTCTTT	CASSEQGRTEAFF